This T cell receptor (beta chain) comes out of a study of identifying expanded T cells in peripheral blood. Collection occurred without any documented infections or immune events in donors. Libraries were prepared by immunoSEQ multiplex PCR; TCRdb keeps only in-frame clonotypes and omits some of them. Found here are under 100,000 clones, about 85% of them singletons; the top ten hold 4.5%. Germline CDR1 and CDR2: MNHEY and SMNVEV (reference sequence). This CDR3 contains 14 residues. V was clipped by 3 bases and J by 3 bases, with 11 bases between them. The rearrangement uses TRBV27 and TRBJ1-1; D remains unclear. The clonotype originates from a person between 18 and 69 years old in good health. The specimen sequenced was blood. CDR3 DNA sequence: TGTGCCAGCAGTTTGCTGAGCACCTACACTGAAGCTTTCTTT. It translates to CASSLLSTYTEAFF.